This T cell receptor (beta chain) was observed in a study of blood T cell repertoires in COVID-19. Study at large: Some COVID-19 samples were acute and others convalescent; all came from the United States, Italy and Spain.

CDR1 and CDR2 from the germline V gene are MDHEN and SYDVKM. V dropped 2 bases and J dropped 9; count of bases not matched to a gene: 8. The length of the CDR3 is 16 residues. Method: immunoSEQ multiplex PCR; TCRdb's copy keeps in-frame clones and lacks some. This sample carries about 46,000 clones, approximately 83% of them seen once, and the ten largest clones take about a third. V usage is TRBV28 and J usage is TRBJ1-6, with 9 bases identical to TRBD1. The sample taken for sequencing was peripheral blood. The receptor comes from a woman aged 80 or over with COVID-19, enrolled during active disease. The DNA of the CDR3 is TGTGCCAGCAGTTTAGGGTTCGGGACAGGGTTTTCACCCCTCCACTTT. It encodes CASSLGFGTGFSPLHF.